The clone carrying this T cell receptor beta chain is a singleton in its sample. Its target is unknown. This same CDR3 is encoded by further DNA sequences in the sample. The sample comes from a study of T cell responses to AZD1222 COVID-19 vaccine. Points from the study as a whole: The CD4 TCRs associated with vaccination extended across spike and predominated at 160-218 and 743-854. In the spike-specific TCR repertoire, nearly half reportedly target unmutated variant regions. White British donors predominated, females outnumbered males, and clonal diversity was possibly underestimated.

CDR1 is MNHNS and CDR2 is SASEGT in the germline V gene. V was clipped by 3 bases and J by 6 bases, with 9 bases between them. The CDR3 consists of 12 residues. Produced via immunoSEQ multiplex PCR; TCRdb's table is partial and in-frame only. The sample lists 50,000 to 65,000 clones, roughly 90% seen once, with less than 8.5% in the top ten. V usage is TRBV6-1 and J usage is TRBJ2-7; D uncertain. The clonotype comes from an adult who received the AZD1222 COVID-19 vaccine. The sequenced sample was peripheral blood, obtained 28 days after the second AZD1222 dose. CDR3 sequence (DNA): TGTGCCAGCAGTGAGGAAGGGCTCGAGCAGTACTTC. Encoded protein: CASSEEGLEQYF.